This T cell receptor beta chain was identified during a study of T cells after yellow fever vaccination. This CDR3 region has 14 residues. Germline loops: CDR1 ENHRY, CDR2 SYGVKD. Trimming pared 7 bases from V and 1 base from J, leaving 12 bases between. Synthesis of TCR cDNA relied on 5'RACE template switching, which attached a universal primer site and UMIs. TCRdb re-called the 5' RACE reads with MiXCR, one entry per CDR3 protein. The sample records over 300,000 distinct CDR3 sequences, more than 3% being singletons. There are a few counts of this clonotype. Its antigen remains unidentified. Study results and caveats: Booster sampling recovered most clones from primary vaccination (approximately 97% CD4, around 90% CD8). The secondary response was weaker, and its peak arrived faster, on day 5 versus 15.

The TCR was taken from a man between 18 and 29 years old who received the YFV17D yellow fever vaccine. The specimen comprised PBMCs, sampled on the day of the yellow fever booster vaccination. V gene TRBV10-3 combines with J gene TRBJ2-3; tentatively, D is TRBD1 or TRBD2 (5 bases each). This chain's CDR3 is CAITSGRRTDTQYF. The CDR3 DNA follows: TGTGCCATCACCTCGGGACGACGCACAGATACGCAGTATTTT.